This T cell receptor beta chain was documented in a study of T cell changes during pregnancy in multiple sclerosis. Some clones are missing from TCRdb's copy, which holds only in-frame ones; the method was immunoSEQ multiplex PCR. The sample has about 44,000 clones, about nine tenths seen once. CDR1 WSHSY and CDR2 SAAADI come from the germline V gene. The CDR3 loop spans 12 amino acids. The ends lost 5 bases at V and 10 bases at J; junction bases unmatched: 7. This material consisted of CD4+ T cells from peripheral blood mononuclear cells, taken after pregnancy. This receptor was identified in a female donor with multiple sclerosis, enrolled in a pregnancy study. The chain carries TRBV10-2 and TRBJ1-1; 7 bases map to TRBD1. CDR3 residues: CASSFDRVGAFF. CDR3 nucleotides: TGCGCCAGCAGTTTTGACAGGGTGGGAGCTTTCTTT.